In its sample, the clone carrying this T cell receptor beta chain was seen many times. No antigen is known for it. TCRdb independently ran MiXCR on the reads; one entry per CDR3 protein. The data contain 150,000 to 200,000 distinct CDR3 sequences, approximately 19% of them singletons. CDR3 length: 14 residues. Germline lookup yields CDR1 MNHEY and CDR2 SVGAGI. V lost 6 bases, J lost 1 base, and 12 bases lay in between. This entry is derived from a study of T cell repertoires in cytomegalovirus infection. The wider study: It can be stated that public TCR beta signatures indicated CMV infection as well as a matching HLA type.

Study-wide findings and caveats: Across the ex vivo response, the dominant clonotypes were HLA-C-restricted CMV-specific TCR beta clonotypes.

The sequenced sample was PBMCs. This chain links TRBV6-5 with TRBJ1-1, with D hard to call. This sequence originates from a human donor in good health (CMV status not recorded). Some clones in this sample may be carry-over from other donors' samples. The CDR3 reads CASRSGTANTEAFF. The DNA for the CDR3 is TGTGCCAGCAGGAGCGGTACAGCGAACACTGAAGCTTTCTTT.